The 10 T cell receptor beta chains below were found in one sample sequenced in a study of human T cells and chemical hapten exposure. Time point noted: pre-sensitization, week 0. Noted treatment: therapeutic diphenylcyclopropenone sensitization with weekly scalp DPC. TCRdb re-called the RACE reads with MiXCR, one entry per CDR3 protein. The data show under 400,000 distinct CDR3 sequences, approximately 5.1% seen once. Sequencing used whole blood, obtained in connection with sensitization to the hapten diphenylcyclopropenone (DPC). The receptors were gathered from a woman between 45 and 60 years old with alopecia areata. Some clones in this sample may be carry-over from other donors' samples.

This clonotype appeared many times. The chain uses TRBV7-6 and TRBJ1-1; 7 nucleotides line up with TRBD1. With 4 bases clipped from V and 1 base from J, the junction kept 12 bases outside the gene matches. The CDR3 contains 17 residues. Per germline, CDR1 SGHVS and CDR2 FNYEAQ. Written as DNA, the CDR3 is TGTGCCAGCAGCTCCCTTGACAGGGACGGAGGGAACACTGAAGCTTTCTTT. This translates into CASSSLDRDGGNTEAFF.

This rearrangement joins TRBV7-9 to TRBJ2-7; D not certain. The CDR3 sequence is 13 residues long. Germline CDR1 is SEHNR and CDR2 is FQNEAQ (reference sequence). V was cut by 4 bases and J by 4 bases, with 11 bases left in between. Here the CDR3 reads CASSSRTEYEQYF. CDR3 DNA sequence: TGTGCCAGCAGCTCCCGGACGGAGTACGAGCAGTACTTC.

This clonotype was detected ten times or more. The rearrangement joins TRBV6-2 or TRBV6-3 to TRBJ2-7; no clear D gene. The V gene lost 4 bases and the J gene lost 3 bases, with 10 bases spanning the gap. Germline CDR1 and CDR2: MNHEY and SVGEGT. The CDR3 is 13 residues long. CDR3 nucleotide sequence: TGTGCCAGCAGTTCCGTCCGCGTCTACGAGCAGTACTTC. As protein: CASSSVRVYEQYF.

V and J are TRBV5-5 and TRBJ2-7, with D perhaps TRBD2 (6 bases). From germline, CDR1 is SGHKS and CDR2 YYEKEE (reference sequence). Trimming cost V 4 bases and J 7 bases, with 18 bases left between them. The CDR3 is 14 residues long. In DNA form, the CDR3 reads TGTGCCAGCAGCGGTGACGGAGGGCATGGGGAGCAGTACTTC. The encoded protein is CASSGDGGHGEQYF.

This clonotype came up many times. The chain combines TRBV28 with TRBJ1-2; tentative D call: TRBD1 (5 bases). CDR1 and CDR2 from the germline V gene are MDHEN and SYDVKM. Trimming shortened V by 2 bases and J by 7 bases, and 14 bases separated the two germline ends. This CDR3 comprises 14 residues. The CDR3 here is CASSLRGAVGGYTF. CDR3 bases: TGTGCCAGCAGTTTAAGGGGCGCGGTTGGTGGCTACACCTTC.

This clonotype was seen a few times. This sequence joins TRBV24-1 and TRBJ1-6; D not resolved. Germline values: CDR1 KGHDR, CDR2 SFDVKD. The germline V and J ends were trimmed by 3 bases and 18 bases, with 11 bases remaining between them. The CDR3 covers 11 residues. CDR3 bases: TGTGCCACCAGTGATCCCGTGGTACGCCACTTT. Its translation: CATSDPVVRHF.

The genes are TRBV9 and TRBJ2-1; D unclear. Germline loops: CDR1 SGDLS, CDR2 YYNGEE. The germline V and J ends were trimmed by 0 bases and 0 bases, with 7 bases remaining between them. The CDR3 has 15 residues. CDR3 loop: CASSVDGFSYNEQFF. Written as DNA, the CDR3 is TGTGCCAGCAGCGTAGACGGATTCTCCTACAATGAGCAGTTCTTC.

This clonotype was recorded at least ten times. One junction end disagrees with the germline gene, perhaps due to a read error. The rearrangement links TRBV5-1 to TRBJ1-6, with unresolved D. Germline V CDR1 and CDR2: SGHRS, YFSETQ. The CDR3 runs to 17 residues. The CDR3 DNA is TGCGCCAGCACCTTGAGTCTCGGTAGCTCCTATAATTCACCCCTCCACTTT. It encodes CASTLSLGSSYNSPLHF.

This clonotype has a count of ten or more. This sequence joins TRBV6-2 or TRBV6-3 and TRBJ2-1; D remains unclear. Germline CDR1 MNHEY, CDR2 SVGEGT. V lost 5 bases and J lost 5, with 7 bases in between. This CDR3 spans 12 amino acids. The CDR3 DNA follows: TGTGCCAGCAGTCGTCTAAACAATGAGCAGTTCTTC. Protein: CASSRLNNEQFF.

This clonotype was observed many times. V and J are TRBV12-3 or TRBV12-4 and TRBJ2-7; the match to TRBD2 covers 8 bases. This CDR3 comprises 15 residues. J lost 2 bases, V lost 5 bases, and 8 bases had no gene match. The CDR3 region is CASSPTGTRAYEQYF. Written as DNA, the CDR3 is TGTGCCAGCAGTCCTACCGGGACTAGAGCCTACGAGCAGTACTTC.